Detailed here is one T cell receptor (beta chain). Its antigen is still unknown. This entry belongs to a study of prognosis after radiotherapy for stage I lung cancer. Study-level information: Patients were about 14 men and five to seven women aged about 50 to 85, median around 68 years.

CDR3 length equals 15 residues. Germline CDR1 is SGHTA and CDR2 is FQGNSA. Trimming stripped 0 bases from V and 6 bases from J, with 9 bases between. Peripheral venous blood was drawn in approximately 6.5-milliliter volumes, with a draw taken at each of two separate time points. Amplicons of TCR beta CDR3 were generated from genomic DNA by two-round multiplex PCR. It was primers specific to each TRBV and TRBJ gene that first-round PCR used. Universal primers were used in the second PCR round. Via MiXCR, TCRdb re-called the multiplex PCR reads, giving one row per CDR3 protein. The data show some 56,000 distinct CDR3 sequences, 26% seen once. Study-wide points: TRBV and TRBJ gene usage reportedly differed between patients with and without metastases.

This rearrangement joins TRBV7-2 to TRBJ1-6, with D unclear. Here the sequenced sample was PBMCs, taken before or after stereotactic body radiation therapy (not recorded which). The origin of this receptor is a donor over 45 with non-small cell lung cancer. Here the CDR3 DNA reads TGTGCCAGCAGCTTAGCCTCCGTGGCTAATTCACCCCTCCACTTT. It is translated as CASSLASVANSPLHF.